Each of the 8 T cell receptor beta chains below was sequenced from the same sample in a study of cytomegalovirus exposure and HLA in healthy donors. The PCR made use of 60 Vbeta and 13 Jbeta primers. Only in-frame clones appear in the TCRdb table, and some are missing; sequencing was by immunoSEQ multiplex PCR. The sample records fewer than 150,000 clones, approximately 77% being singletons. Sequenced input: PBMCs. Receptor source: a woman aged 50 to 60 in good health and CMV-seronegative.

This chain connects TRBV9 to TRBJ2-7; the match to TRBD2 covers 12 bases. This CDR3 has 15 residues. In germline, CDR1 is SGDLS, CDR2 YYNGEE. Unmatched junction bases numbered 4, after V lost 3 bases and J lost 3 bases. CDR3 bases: TGTGCCAGCAGCGCCGGACTAGCGGGGCTCTACGAGCAGTACTTC. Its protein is CASSAGLAGLYEQYF.

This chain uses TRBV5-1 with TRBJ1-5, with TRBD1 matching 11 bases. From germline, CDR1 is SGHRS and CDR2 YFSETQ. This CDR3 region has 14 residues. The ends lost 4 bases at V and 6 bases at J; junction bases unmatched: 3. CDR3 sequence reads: CASSQGQGGQPQHF. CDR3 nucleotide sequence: TGCGCCAGCAGCCAGGGACAGGGGGGTCAGCCCCAGCATTTT. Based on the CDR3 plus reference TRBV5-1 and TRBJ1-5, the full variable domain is KAGVTQTPRYLIKTRGQQVTLSCSPISGHRSVSWYQQTPGQGLQFLFEYFSETQRNKGNFPGRFSGRQFSNSRSEMNVSTLELGDSALYLCASSQGQGGQPQHFGDGTRLSIL.

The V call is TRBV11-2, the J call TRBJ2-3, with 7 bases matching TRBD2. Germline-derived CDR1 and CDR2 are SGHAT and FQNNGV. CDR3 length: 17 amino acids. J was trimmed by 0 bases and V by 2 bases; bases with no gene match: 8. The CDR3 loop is CASSLWASGHSTDTQYF. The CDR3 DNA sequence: TGTGCCAGCAGCTTATGGGCTAGCGGCCATAGCACAGATACGCAGTATTTT. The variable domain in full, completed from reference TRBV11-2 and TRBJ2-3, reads EAGVAQSPRYKIIEKRQSVAFWCNPISGHATLYWYQQILGQGPKLLIQFQNNGVVDDSQLPKDRFSAERLKGVDSTLKIQPAKLEDSAVYLCASSLWASGHSTDTQYFGPGTRLTVL.

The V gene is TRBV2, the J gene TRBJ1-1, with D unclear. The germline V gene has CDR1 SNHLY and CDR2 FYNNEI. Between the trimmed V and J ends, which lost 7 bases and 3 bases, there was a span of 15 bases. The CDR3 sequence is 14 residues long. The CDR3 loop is CASKAPYSYTEAFF. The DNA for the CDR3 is TGTGCCAGCAAAGCGCCTTATTCCTACACTGAAGCTTTCTTT.

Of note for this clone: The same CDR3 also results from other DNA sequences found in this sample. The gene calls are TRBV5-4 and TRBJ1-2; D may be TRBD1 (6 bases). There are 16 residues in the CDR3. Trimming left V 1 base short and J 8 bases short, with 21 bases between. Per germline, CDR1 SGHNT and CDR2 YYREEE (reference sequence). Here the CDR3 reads CASSLREWLGAKGYTF. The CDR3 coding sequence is TGTGCCAGCAGCTTGAGGGAGTGGCTGGGGGCAAAGGGCTACACCTTC.

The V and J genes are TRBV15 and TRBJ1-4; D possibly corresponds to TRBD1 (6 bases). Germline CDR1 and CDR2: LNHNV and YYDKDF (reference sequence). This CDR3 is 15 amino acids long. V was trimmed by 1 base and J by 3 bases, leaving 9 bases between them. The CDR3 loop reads CATSRVRGSNEKLFF. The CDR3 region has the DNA TGTGCCACCAGCAGAGTAAGGGGGTCTAATGAAAAACTGTTTTTT.

CDR3 amino acids: CASSLQAALGANVLTF. CDR3 DNA sequence: TGTGCCAGCAGCTTACAGGCGGCTCTGGGGGCCAACGTCCTGACTTTC. The rearrangement joins TRBV5-6 to TRBJ2-6; weak D call: TRBD1 (5 bases). Looked up from germline, CDR1 is SGHDT and CDR2 is YYEEEE. The CDR3 is made up of 16 amino acids. V lost 2 bases, J lost 4 bases, and 13 bases lay in between.

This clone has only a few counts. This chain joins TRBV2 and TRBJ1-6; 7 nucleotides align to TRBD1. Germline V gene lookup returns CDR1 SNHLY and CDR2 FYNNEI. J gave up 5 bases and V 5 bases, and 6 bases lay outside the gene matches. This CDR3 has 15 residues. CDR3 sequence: CASSPQGGHNSPLHF. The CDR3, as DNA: TGTGCCAGCAGTCCTCAGGGGGGACATAATTCACCCCTCCACTTT. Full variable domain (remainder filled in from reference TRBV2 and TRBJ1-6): EPEVTQTPSHQVTQMGQEVILRCVPISNHLYFYWYRQILGQKVEFLVSFYNNEISEKSEIFDDQFSVERPDGSNFTLKIRSTKLEDSAMYFCASSPQGGHNSPLHFGNGTRLTVT.